A single TCR beta chain is shown here with its context. The data were taken from a study of technical replicates of blood from a few donors. Assay used: immunoSEQ multiplex PCR; TCRdb lists only in-frame clones, some missing. The data contain 70,000 to 80,000 clones, 80% to 95% of them seen just once; the ten biggest clones take up over 0.35%. CDR1 SGHRS and CDR2 YFSETQ come from the germline V gene. The V end lost 0 bases, the J end lost 2 bases, and 9 bases lay between the germline ends. This CDR3 spans 15 amino acids. This receptor was identified in a human donor in good health. The V gene is TRBV5-1, the J gene TRBJ2-4; D is possibly TRBD1 (5 bases). Sequenced sample: T cells isolated from PBMCs. The CDR3 reads CASSLAAGSKNIQYF. CDR3 in DNA: TGCGCCAGCAGCTTGGCCGCAGGGTCCAAAAACATTCAGTACTTC.